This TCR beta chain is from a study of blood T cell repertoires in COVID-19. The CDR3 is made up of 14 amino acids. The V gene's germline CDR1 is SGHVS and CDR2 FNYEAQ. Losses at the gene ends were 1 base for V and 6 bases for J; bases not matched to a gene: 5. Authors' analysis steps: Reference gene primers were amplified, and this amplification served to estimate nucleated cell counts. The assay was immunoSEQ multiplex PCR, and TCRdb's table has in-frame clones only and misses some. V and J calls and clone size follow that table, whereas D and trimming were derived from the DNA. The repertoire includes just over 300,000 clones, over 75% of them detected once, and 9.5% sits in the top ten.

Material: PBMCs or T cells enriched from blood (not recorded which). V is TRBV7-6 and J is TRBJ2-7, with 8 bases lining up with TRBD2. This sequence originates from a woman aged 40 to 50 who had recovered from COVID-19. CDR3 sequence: CASSLEVLAGEQYF. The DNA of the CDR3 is TGTGCCAGCAGCTTAGAGGTGCTAGCGGGCGAGCAGTACTTC.